This T cell receptor beta chain was recorded in a study of blood T cell repertoires in COVID-19. Study details: Italy, Spain and the United States were the sources of the convalescent and acute COVID-19 samples. T cells, B-cell-depleted T cells, or PBMCs supplied cDNA or gDNA.

Germline V gives CDR1 MDHEN, CDR2 SYDVKM. This CDR3 has 16 residues. Unmatched junction bases numbered 7, after V lost 5 bases and J lost 2 bases. Using immunoSEQ multiplex PCR, the repertoire was profiled, and TCRdb retains in-frame clones only, with some absent. There are over 120,000 clones in the sample; about 86% occur only once, and 3% to 4.5% lies in the top ten. The sample comprised peripheral blood. This TCR came from a woman aged 55-69 years with acute or convalescent COVID-19. The chain carries TRBV28 and TRBJ2-5; 11 bases map to TRBD2. CDR3 DNA: TGTGCCAGCAGTAGTGGGACTAGCGGTTTGCAAGAGACCCAGTACTTC. It is translated as CASSSGTSGLQETQYF.